The rows below give T cell receptor beta chains drawn from one sample of a study of blood T cell repertoires in COVID-19. Assay: immunoSEQ multiplex PCR; the TCRdb copy retains only in-frame clones and omits some. In the table there are 160,000 or so clones, roughly 80% of which are singletons. The material sequenced was PBMCs or T cells enriched from blood (not recorded which). The receptors come from a woman aged 55-69 years who had recovered from COVID-19. CDR3s include the opening cysteine and the closing phenylalanine or tryptophan. Each record gives: D gene, V gene, clone size, J gene, CDR3 protein, CDR3 DNA. D genes are given only for firm matches. For some rows the clone size is stated as once, few or many, or as a class when expanded; others skip it.

-	TRBV6-2/TRBV6-3	-	TRBJ2-7	CASSFSSYEQYF	TGTGCCAGCAGTTTCTCTAGCTACGAGCAGTACTTC
TRBD2	TRBV9	-	TRBJ2-2	CASSSGTTATGELFF	TGTGCCAGCAGCTCCGGGACTACCGCCACCGGGGAGCTGTTTTTT
TRBD1	TRBV6-5	once	TRBJ2-2	CASMGTGGFTGELFF	TGTGCCAGCATGGGGACAGGGGGCTTCACCGGGGAGCTGTTTTTT
-	TRBV7-8	-	TRBJ2-1	CASSRENDNEQFF	TGTGCCAGCAGTAGAGAAAACGACAATGAGCAGTTCTTC
TRBD1	TRBV30	-	TRBJ1-2	CAWSGRTGGAVYGYTF	TGTGCCTGGAGTGGACGGACAGGGGGCGCCGTCTATGGCTACACCTTC
TRBD1	TRBV6-1	-	TRBJ1-6	CASSEAWGTENSPLHF	TGTGCCAGCAGTGAAGCTTGGGGGACAGAAAATTCACCCCTCCACTTT
TRBD1	TRBV20-1	-	TRBJ2-7	CSASDTTGDYEQYF	TGCAGTGCTAGTGATACTACAGGGGACTACGAGCAGTACTTC
TRBD2	TRBV3-1/TRBV3-2	few	TRBJ2-3	CASSQEAGGNTDTQYF	TGTGCCAGCAGCCAGGAAGCGGGGGGGAACACAGATACGCAGTATTTT
-	TRBV19	-	TRBJ2-1	CASSIDQGYNEQFF	TGTGCCAGTAGTATAGACCAGGGCTACAATGAGCAGTTCTTC
TRBD2	TRBV7-8	once	TRBJ2-5	CASSLLAGLGETQYF	TGTGCCAGCAGCTTACTAGCGGGGCTAGGAGAGACCCAGTACTTC
-	TRBV19	few	TRBJ2-7	CASSMSQKPTYEQYF	TGTGCCAGTAGTATGTCCCAGAAACCAACCTACGAGCAGTACTTC
TRBD2	TRBV3-1/TRBV3-2	few	TRBJ2-2	CASSLGGVQSTGELFF	TGTGCCAGCAGCCTTGGGGGGGTGCAGAGCACCGGGGAGCTGTTTTTT
-	TRBV5-4	-	TRBJ1-2	CASSLASAGVEDGYTF	TGTGCCAGCAGCTTGGCTTCGGCAGGGGTAGAGGATGGCTACACCTTC
-	TRBV6-5	few	TRBJ2-1	CASSYGGNEQFF	TGTGCCAGCAGTTACGGGGGGAATGAGCAGTTCTTC
TRBD2	TRBV4-1	-	TRBJ2-1	CASSQDPSGGGNEQFF	TGCGCCAGCAGCCAAGATCCCAGCGGGGGGGGGAATGAGCAGTTCTTC
TRBD1	TRBV4-1	-	TRBJ1-2	CASSHFPGQGAGGYTF	TGCGCCAGCAGCCACTTCCCGGGACAGGGGGCGGGAGGCTACACCTTC
TRBD1	TRBV5-1	-	TRBJ1-1	CASYRGRIRTNTEAFF	TGCGCCAGTTACAGGGGGCGAATAAGGACGAACACTGAAGCTTTCTTT
TRBD1	TRBV7-2	-	TRBJ1-2	CASSQGQGAVYGYTF	TGTGCCAGCAGCCAGGGACAGGGAGCGGTCTATGGCTACACCTTC
-	TRBV19	-	TRBJ1-1	CASTTGYSGTEAFF	TGTGCCAGTACAACAGGGTATTCAGGCACTGAAGCTTTCTTT
-	TRBV27	few	TRBJ1-1	CASSLQENTEAFF	TGTGCCAGCAGTCTCCAGGAGAACACTGAAGCTTTCTTT
TRBD2	TRBV5-1	few	TRBJ2-2	CASSSLAGGTGELFF	TGCGCCAGCAGCTCCCTAGCGGGGGGGACCGGGGAGCTGTTTTTT
TRBD1	TRBV24-1	-	TRBJ2-1	CATSDPGQGTYNEQFF	TGTGCCACCAGTGATCCGGGACAGGGAACCTACAATGAGCAGTTCTTC
-	TRBV5-4	-	TRBJ2-5	CASSSGGVLQETQYF	TGTGCCAGCAGCTCCGGGGGTGTTTTGCAAGAGACCCAGTACTTC
-	TRBV19	many	TRBJ2-5	CASSMRGGTQYF	TGTGCCAGTAGTATGCGGGGTGGGACCCAGTACTTC
TRBD2	TRBV5-6	once	TRBJ2-1	CASSLEGLAGQYNEQFF	TGTGCCAGCAGCTTGGAGGGACTAGCGGGACAATACAATGAGCAGTTCTTC
-	TRBV5-1	-	TRBJ1-5	CASSLDARVGNQPQHF	TGCGCCAGCAGCTTGGATGCCAGGGTCGGCAATCAGCCCCAGCATTTT
-	TRBV24-1	-	TRBJ1-2	CATSDPWTNGYTF	TGTGCCACCAGTGATCCCTGGACAAATGGCTACACCTTC
-	TRBV11-2	-	TRBJ1-4	CASSLERGEKLFF	TGTGCCAGCAGCTTGGAAAGAGGCGAAAAACTGTTTTTT
-	TRBV2	-	TRBJ1-6	CASKLQETFYYNSPLHF	TGTGCCAGCAAGTTACAGGAGACCTTCTACTATAATTCACCCCTCCACTTT